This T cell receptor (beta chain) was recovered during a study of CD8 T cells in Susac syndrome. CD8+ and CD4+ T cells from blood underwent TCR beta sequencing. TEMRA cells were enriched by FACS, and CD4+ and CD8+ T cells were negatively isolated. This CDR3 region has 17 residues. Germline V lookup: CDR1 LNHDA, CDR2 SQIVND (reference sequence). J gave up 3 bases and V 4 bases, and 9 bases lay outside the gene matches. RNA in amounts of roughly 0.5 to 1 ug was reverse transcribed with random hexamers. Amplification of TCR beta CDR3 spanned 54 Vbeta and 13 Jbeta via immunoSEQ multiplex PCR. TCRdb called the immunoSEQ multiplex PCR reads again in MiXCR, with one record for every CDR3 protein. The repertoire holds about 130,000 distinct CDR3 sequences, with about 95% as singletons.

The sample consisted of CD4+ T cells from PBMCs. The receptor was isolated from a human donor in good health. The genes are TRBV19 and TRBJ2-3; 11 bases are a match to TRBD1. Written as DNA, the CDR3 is TGTGCCAGTAGTACCCCTACCGGGACAGGGGGTACAGATACGCAGTATTTT. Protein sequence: CASSTPTGTGGTDTQYF.